This T cell receptor (beta chain) was captured by sequencing in a study of CD8+CD57+ T cells in acquired aplastic anemia. Study overall: Sorted CD4+ and CD8+ cells gave an average of roughly 3 ug of DNA.

The germline V gene encodes CDR1 DFQATT and CDR2 SNEGSKA (reference sequence). The CDR3 has 11 amino acids. V was clipped by 0 bases and J by 4 bases, with 3 bases between them. Patients included in sequencing had previously demonstrated CD8+CD57+ cell expansion by flow cytometry. The study profiled TCR beta VDJ and CDR3 using genomic DNA as template. TCRdb re-derived calls from the reads in MiXCR, one entry per CDR3 protein. The sample holds 220,000 or so distinct CDR3 sequences, less than 75% seen once. This receptor was obtained from a human donor with aplastic anemia. The rearrangement links TRBV20-1 to TRBJ1-1; D is undetermined. The sample taken for sequencing was sorted CD4+, CD8+, or CD8+CD57+ T cells (not recorded which) from PBMCs. The CDR3 region is CSARDLTEAFF. DNA for the CDR3: TGCAGTGCTAGAGACCTCACTGAAGCTTTCTTT.